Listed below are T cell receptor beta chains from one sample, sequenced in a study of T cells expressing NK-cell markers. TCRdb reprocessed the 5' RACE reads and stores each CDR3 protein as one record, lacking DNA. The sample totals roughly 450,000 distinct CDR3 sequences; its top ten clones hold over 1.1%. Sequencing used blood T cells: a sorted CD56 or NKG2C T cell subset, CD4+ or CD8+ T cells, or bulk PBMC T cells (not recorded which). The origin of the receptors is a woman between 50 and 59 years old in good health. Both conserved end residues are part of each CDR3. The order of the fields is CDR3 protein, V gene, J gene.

CDR3aa: CASRREITDTQYF
v_gene: TRBV12-3/TRBV12-4
j_gene: TRBJ2-3

CDR3aa: CASSLVIAAGRGELFF
v_gene: TRBV7-6
j_gene: TRBJ2-2

CDR3aa: CASSIVGNSPLHF
v_gene: TRBV19
j_gene: TRBJ1-6

CDR3aa: CASSPPGQTYNEQFF
v_gene: TRBV18
j_gene: TRBJ2-1

CDR3aa: CASSSATGTSGYNEQFF
v_gene: TRBV4-2
j_gene: TRBJ2-1

CDR3aa: CSVEGGQGARRYTF
v_gene: TRBV29-1
j_gene: TRBJ1-2

CDR3aa: CASSFGTGAPETQYF
v_gene: TRBV28
j_gene: TRBJ2-5

CDR3aa: CASSYGTVSYNEQFF
v_gene: TRBV5-4
j_gene: TRBJ2-1

CDR3aa: CASSSTGLYGYTF
v_gene: TRBV2
j_gene: TRBJ1-2

CDR3aa: CASSFPSVGRGWNTDTQYF
v_gene: TRBV12-3/TRBV12-4
j_gene: TRBJ2-3

CDR3aa: CATVRRPYSAFF
v_gene: TRBV28
j_gene: TRBJ1-1

CDR3aa: CASSKGQGGGKNIQYF
v_gene: TRBV21-1
j_gene: TRBJ2-4

CDR3aa: CSARVPSGQGPYGYTF
v_gene: TRBV20-1
j_gene: TRBJ1-2

CDR3aa: CASSLRLAEQETQYF
v_gene: TRBV7-7
j_gene: TRBJ2-5

CDR3aa: CSAARDSYYNEQFF
v_gene: TRBV20-1
j_gene: TRBJ2-1

CDR3aa: CASSSGLAGGPGSGTDTQYF
v_gene: TRBV5-1
j_gene: TRBJ2-3

CDR3aa: CAISGLVRETQYF
v_gene: TRBV10-3
j_gene: TRBJ2-5

CDR3aa: CASSVGRVADTQYF
v_gene: TRBV9
j_gene: TRBJ2-3

CDR3aa: CASKRDRGLTGELFF
v_gene: TRBV12-3/TRBV12-4
j_gene: TRBJ2-2

CDR3aa: CASSVGVLAGAGETQYF
v_gene: TRBV9
j_gene: TRBJ2-5

CDR3aa: CASSLAGPLANTIYF
v_gene: TRBV5-1
j_gene: TRBJ1-3

CDR3aa: CSATRTGEAFF
v_gene: TRBV20-1
j_gene: TRBJ1-1

CDR3aa: CASSPLQAPYQETQYF
v_gene: TRBV18
j_gene: TRBJ2-5

CDR3aa: CASSLELTNYGYTF
v_gene: TRBV12-3/TRBV12-4
j_gene: TRBJ1-2

CDR3aa: CSARALVHEQFF
v_gene: TRBV20-1
j_gene: TRBJ2-1

CDR3aa: CASSLWTGSYTDTQYF
v_gene: TRBV12-3/TRBV12-4
j_gene: TRBJ2-3

CDR3aa: CAWNEITDPAASKYEQYF
v_gene: TRBV30
j_gene: TRBJ2-7

CDR3aa: CASTRDYPYEQYF
v_gene: TRBV2
j_gene: TRBJ2-7

CDR3aa: CSASRISGADTQYF
v_gene: TRBV20-1
j_gene: TRBJ2-3

CDR3aa: CATSSRQAEDTQYF
v_gene: TRBV15
j_gene: TRBJ2-3

CDR3aa: CASSASGVLNTQYF
v_gene: TRBV6-4
j_gene: TRBJ2-3

CDR3aa: CAISYSLQETQYF
v_gene: TRBV10-3
j_gene: TRBJ2-5

CDR3aa: CASSGYRVGTGELFF
v_gene: TRBV11-2
j_gene: TRBJ2-2

CDR3aa: CSAPSGSNNEQFF
v_gene: TRBV29-1
j_gene: TRBJ2-1

CDR3aa: CASSYLASGLQETQYF
v_gene: TRBV6-5
j_gene: TRBJ2-5

CDR3aa: CASSPHSGKSPTEQYF
v_gene: TRBV27
j_gene: TRBJ2-7

CDR3aa: CASSQGRLSYNEQFF
v_gene: TRBV3-1
j_gene: TRBJ2-1

CDR3aa: CATSEGYGYTF
v_gene: TRBV24-1
j_gene: TRBJ1-2

CDR3aa: CASSPNDWYDNEQFF
v_gene: TRBV18
j_gene: TRBJ2-1

CDR3aa: CAISQTITGVTQYF
v_gene: TRBV10-3
j_gene: TRBJ2-3

CDR3aa: CSARLHVSAEGTQYF
v_gene: TRBV20-1
j_gene: TRBJ2-3

CDR3aa: CASSSGPGQGGEQYF
v_gene: TRBV7-9
j_gene: TRBJ2-7

CDR3aa: CAITDSHNEQFF
v_gene: TRBV10-3
j_gene: TRBJ2-1

CDR3aa: CASSLQGMQPQHF
v_gene: TRBV12-3/TRBV12-4
j_gene: TRBJ1-5

CDR3aa: CASRKDLNQPQHF
v_gene: TRBV2
j_gene: TRBJ1-5

CDR3aa: CASSPNPGPGNTIYF
v_gene: TRBV18
j_gene: TRBJ1-3

CDR3aa: CASSAGGAGVISQFF
v_gene: TRBV9
j_gene: TRBJ2-1

CDR3aa: CSAHDIRMGTGQETQYF
v_gene: TRBV20-1
j_gene: TRBJ2-5

CDR3aa: CASSQGLAGETQYF
v_gene: TRBV3-1
j_gene: TRBJ2-5

CDR3aa: CATHPASGRNGELFF
v_gene: TRBV6-6
j_gene: TRBJ2-2

CDR3aa: CASSLRTETDTQYF
v_gene: TRBV5-1
j_gene: TRBJ2-3

CDR3aa: CASSDFLTNYGYTF
v_gene: TRBV12-3/TRBV12-4
j_gene: TRBJ1-2

CDR3aa: CASSWTGVEQYF
v_gene: TRBV5-1
j_gene: TRBJ2-7

CDR3aa: CASSDSGGREVEQFF
v_gene: TRBV6-4
j_gene: TRBJ2-1